This T cell receptor (beta chain) stems from a study of blood T cells in healthy people across ages. A second about 7 to 11 cycle PCR used barcoded and J-beta primers. Each sample yielded at least 2.5 million CDR3-containing paired-end reads. MiXCR, run by TCRdb on the 5' RACE reads, gives a single entry per CDR3 protein. The sample carries some 790,000 distinct CDR3 sequences, 29% recorded once. This clonotype has a count of ten or more. What it binds is unknown. General study points: A strong correlation was found between TCR beta diversity and the percentage of naive T cells. The CMV status of each donor remained undetermined, and this could have confounded shifts in expanded clonotypes. Diversity figures based on one million T cells were deemed too low.

The sequenced sample was blood. The sequence was obtained from a woman of 80 years or more in good health.

The CDR3 here is CASSYSMRTGGFTDTQYF. The CDR3 coding sequence is TGTGCCAGCAGTTACTCGATGCGGACAGGGGGCTTCACAGATACGCAGTATTTT. The gene calls are TRBV6-5 and TRBJ2-3, with 11 bases fitting TRBD1. CDR3 size: 18 residues. V shed 0 bases, J shed 2 bases, and the junction held 7 bases outside the gene matches. Germline V CDR1 and CDR2: MNHEY, SVGAGI.